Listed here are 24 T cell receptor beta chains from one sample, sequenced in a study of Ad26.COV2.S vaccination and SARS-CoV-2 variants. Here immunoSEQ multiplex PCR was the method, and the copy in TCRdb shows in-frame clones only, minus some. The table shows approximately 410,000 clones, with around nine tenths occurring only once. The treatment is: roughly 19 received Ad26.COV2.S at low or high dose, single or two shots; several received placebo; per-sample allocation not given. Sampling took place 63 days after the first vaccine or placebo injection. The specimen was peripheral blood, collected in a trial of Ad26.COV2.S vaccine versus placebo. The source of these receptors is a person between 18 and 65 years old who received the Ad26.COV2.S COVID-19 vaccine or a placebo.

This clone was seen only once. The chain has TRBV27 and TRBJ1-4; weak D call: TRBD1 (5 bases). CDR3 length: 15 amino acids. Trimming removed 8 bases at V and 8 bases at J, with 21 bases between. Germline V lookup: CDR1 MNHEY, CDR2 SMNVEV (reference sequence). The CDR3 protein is CASRPSWGGNEKLFF. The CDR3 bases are TGTGCCAGCCGCCCTTCATGGGGGGGAAACGAAAAACTGTTTTTT. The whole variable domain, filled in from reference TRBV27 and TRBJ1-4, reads EAQVTQNPRYLITVTGKKLTVTCSQNMNHEYMSWYRQDPGLGLRQIYYSMNVEVTDKGDVPEGYKVSRKEKRNFPLILESPSPNQTSLYFCASRPSWGGNEKLFFGSGTQLSVL.

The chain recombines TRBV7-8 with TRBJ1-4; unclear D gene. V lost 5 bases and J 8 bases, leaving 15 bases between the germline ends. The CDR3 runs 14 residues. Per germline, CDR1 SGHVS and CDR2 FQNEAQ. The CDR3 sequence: CASSASNLREKLFF. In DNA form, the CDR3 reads TGTGCCAGCAGCGCTTCTAACCTCCGGGAAAAACTGTTTTTT. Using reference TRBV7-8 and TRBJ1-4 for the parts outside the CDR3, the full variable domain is GAGVSQSPRYKVAKRGQDVALRCDPISGHVSLFWYQQALGQGPEFLTYFQNEAQLDKSGLPSDRFFAERPEGSVSTLKIQRTQQEDSAVYLCASSASNLREKLFFGSGTQLSVL.

The CDR3 DNA sequence: TGTGCCAGCAGCTCCAATCATGGGAATAACTATGGCTACACCTTC. This encodes CASSSNHGNNYGYTF. The V gene is TRBV11-2, the J gene TRBJ1-2; no definite D call. The V end lost 4 bases, the J end lost 1 base, and 13 bases lay between the germline ends. CDR1 SGHAT and CDR2 FQNNGV come from the germline V gene. The CDR3 loop spans 15 amino acids.

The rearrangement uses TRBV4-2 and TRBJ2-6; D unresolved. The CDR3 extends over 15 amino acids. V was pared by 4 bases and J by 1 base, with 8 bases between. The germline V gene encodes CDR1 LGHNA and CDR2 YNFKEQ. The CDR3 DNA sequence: TGTGCCAGCAGCCCCCCCGGGTCTGGGGCCAACGTCCTGACTTTC. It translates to CASSPPGSGANVLTF.

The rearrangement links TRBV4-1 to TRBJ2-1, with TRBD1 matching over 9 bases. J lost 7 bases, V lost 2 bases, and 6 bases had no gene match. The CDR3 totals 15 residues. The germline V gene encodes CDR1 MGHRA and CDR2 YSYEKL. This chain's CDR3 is CASSQYGTGTNEQFF. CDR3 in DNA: TGCGCCAGCAGCCAATACGGGACAGGGACGAATGAGCAGTTCTTC.

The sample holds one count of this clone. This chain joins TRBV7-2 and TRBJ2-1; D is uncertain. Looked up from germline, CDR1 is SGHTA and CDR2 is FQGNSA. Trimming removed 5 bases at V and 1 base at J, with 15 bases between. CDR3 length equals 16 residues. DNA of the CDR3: TGTGCCAGCAGCCCCTACGGTCCGGGTTCCTACAATGAGCAGTTCTTC. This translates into CASSPYGPGSYNEQFF. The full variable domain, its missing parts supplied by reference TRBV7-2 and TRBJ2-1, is GAGVSQSPSNKVTEKGKDVELRCDPISGHTALYWYRQSLGQGLEFLIYFQGNSAPDKSGLPSDRFSAERTGGSVSTLTIQRTQQEDSAVYLCASSPYGPGSYNEQFFGPGTRLTVL.

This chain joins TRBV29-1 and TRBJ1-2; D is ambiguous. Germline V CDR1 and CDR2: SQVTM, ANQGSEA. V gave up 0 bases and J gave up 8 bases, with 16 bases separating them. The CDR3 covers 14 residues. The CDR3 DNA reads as TGCAGCGTTGAAGATTATGACCGCGCCGGCGGCTACACCTTC. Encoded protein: CSVEDYDRAGGYTF.

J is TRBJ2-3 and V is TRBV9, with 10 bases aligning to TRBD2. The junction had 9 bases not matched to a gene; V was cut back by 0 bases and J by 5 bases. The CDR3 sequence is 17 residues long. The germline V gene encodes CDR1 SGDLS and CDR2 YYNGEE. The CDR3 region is CASSVVGAGGLGDTQYF. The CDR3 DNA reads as TGTGCCAGCAGCGTAGTCGGAGCGGGGGGGCTGGGAGATACGCAGTATTTT.

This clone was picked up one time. This CDR3 is CASSEWLAGHLSTDTQYF. DNA for the CDR3: TGTGCCAGCAGTGAATGGCTAGCGGGCCATTTAAGCACAGATACGCAGTATTTT. The V call is TRBV2, the J call TRBJ2-3, with 8 bases lining up with TRBD2. Trimming removed 2 bases from V and 0 bases from J; junction bases left unmatched: 10. The CDR3 contains 18 residues. Germline V CDR1 and CDR2: SNHLY, FYNNEI.

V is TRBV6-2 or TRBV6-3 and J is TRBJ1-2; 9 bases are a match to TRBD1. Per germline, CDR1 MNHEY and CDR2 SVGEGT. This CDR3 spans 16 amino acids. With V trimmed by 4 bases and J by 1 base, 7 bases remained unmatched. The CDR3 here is CASSSSGQGFNYGYTF. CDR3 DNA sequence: TGTGCCAGCAGTTCGTCAGGACAGGGGTTTAACTATGGCTACACCTTC.

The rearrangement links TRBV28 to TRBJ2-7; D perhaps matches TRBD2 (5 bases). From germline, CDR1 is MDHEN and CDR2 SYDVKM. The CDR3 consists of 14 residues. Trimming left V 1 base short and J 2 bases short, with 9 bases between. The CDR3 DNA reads TGTGCCAGCAGTTTATCCGGGGAACCCTACGAGCAGTACTTC. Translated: CASSLSGEPYEQYF.

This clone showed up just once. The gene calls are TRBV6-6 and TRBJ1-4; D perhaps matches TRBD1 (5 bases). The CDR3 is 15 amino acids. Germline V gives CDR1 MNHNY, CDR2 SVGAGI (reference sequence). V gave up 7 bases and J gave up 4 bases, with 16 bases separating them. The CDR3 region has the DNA TGTGCCAGCACTAGGGACGGCTTCCTTAATGAAAAACTGTTTTTT. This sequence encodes CASTRDGFLNEKLFF.

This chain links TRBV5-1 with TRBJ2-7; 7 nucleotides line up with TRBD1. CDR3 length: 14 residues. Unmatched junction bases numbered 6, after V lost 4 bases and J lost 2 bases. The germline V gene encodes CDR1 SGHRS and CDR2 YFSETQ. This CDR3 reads CASSPTGSAYEQYF. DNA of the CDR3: TGCGCCAGCAGCCCGACAGGGAGTGCCTACGAGCAGTACTTC.

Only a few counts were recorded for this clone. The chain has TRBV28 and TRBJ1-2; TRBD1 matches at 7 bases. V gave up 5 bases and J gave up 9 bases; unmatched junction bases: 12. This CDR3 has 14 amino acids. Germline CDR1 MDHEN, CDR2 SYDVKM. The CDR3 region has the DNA TGTGCCAGCAGTCGGGCCGGGACAGATTCTCGCTACACCTTC. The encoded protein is CASSRAGTDSRYTF.

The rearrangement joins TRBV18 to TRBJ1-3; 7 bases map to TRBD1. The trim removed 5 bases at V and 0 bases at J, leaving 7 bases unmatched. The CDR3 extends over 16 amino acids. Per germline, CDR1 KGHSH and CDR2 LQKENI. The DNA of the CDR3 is TGTGCCAGCTCAAGACAGGGCCCGCGCTCTGGAAACACCATATATTTT. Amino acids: CASSRQGPRSGNTIYF.

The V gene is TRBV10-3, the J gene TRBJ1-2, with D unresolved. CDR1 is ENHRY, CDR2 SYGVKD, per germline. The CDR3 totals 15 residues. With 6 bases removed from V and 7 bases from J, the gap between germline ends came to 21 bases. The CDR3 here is CAIRPSTEMLSGYTF. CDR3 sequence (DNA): TGTGCCATCAGGCCAAGTACAGAGATGTTATCTGGCTACACCTTC.

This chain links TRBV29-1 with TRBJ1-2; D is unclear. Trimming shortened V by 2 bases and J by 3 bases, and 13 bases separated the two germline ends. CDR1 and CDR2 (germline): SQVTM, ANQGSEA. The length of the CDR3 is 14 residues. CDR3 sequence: CSVESLSGDYGYTF. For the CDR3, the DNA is TGCAGCGTTGAATCTCTATCGGGCGACTATGGCTACACCTTC.

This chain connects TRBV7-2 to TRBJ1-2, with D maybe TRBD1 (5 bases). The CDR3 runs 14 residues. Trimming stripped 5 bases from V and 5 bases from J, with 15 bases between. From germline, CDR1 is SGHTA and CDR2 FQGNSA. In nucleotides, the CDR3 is TGTGCCAGCAGCGAAGGGACGGATCTTTATGGCTACACCTTC. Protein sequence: CASSEGTDLYGYTF. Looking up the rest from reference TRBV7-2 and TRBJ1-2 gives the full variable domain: GAGVSQSPSNKVTEKGKDVELRCDPISGHTALYWYRQSLGQGLEFLIYFQGNSAPDKSGLPSDRFSAERTGGSVSTLTIQRTQQEDSAVYLCASSEGTDLYGYTFGSGTRLTVV.

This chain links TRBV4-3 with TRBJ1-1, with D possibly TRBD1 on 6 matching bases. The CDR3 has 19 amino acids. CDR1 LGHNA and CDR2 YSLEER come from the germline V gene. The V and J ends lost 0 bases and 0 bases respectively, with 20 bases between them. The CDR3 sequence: CASSQDHPMGAGLNTEAFF. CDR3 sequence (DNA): TGCGCCAGCAGCCAAGATCACCCCATGGGGGCAGGGTTGAACACTGAAGCTTTCTTT.

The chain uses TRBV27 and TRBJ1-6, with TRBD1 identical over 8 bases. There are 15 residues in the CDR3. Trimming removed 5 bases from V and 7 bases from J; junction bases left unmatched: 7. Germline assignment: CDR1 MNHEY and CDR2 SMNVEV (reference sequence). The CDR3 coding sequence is TGTGCCAGCAGTACCGACAGGGGACAGAATTCACCCCTCCACTTT. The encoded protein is CASSTDRGQNSPLHF.

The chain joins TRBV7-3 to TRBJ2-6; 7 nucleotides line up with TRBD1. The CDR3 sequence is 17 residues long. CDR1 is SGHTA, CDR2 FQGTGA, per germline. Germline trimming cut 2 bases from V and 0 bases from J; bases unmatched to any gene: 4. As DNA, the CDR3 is TGTGCCAGCAGCTTATGGGACAGCCCCTCTGGGGCCAACGTCCTGACTTTC. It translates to CASSLWDSPSGANVLTF.

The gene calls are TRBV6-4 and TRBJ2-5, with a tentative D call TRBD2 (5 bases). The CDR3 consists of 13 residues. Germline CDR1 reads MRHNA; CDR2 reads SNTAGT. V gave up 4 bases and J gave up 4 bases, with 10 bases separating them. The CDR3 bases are TGTGCCAGCAGTGCCCTCCGGGGAGAGACCCAGTACTTC. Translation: CASSALRGETQYF.

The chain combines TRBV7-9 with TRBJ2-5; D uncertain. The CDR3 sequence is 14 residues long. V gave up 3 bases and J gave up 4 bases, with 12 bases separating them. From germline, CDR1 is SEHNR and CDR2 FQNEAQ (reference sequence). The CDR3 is CASSFGGRGETQYF. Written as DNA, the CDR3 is TGTGCCAGCAGCTTCGGCGGCAGAGGAGAGACCCAGTACTTC.

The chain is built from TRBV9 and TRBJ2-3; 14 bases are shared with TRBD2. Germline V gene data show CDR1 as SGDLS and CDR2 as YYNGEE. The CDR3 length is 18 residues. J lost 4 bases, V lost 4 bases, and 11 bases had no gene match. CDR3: CASSMRTSGGYGSDTQYF. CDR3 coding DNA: TGTGCCAGCAGCATGAGGACTAGCGGGGGGTACGGGTCAGATACGCAGTATTTT.